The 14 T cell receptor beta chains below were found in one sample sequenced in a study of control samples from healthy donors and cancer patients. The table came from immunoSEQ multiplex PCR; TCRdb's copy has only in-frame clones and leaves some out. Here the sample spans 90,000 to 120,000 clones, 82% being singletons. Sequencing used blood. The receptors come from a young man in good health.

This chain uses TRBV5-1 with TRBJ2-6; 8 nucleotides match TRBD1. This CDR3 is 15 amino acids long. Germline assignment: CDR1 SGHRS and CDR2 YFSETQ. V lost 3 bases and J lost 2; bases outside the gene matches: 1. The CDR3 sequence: CASSSGGAGANVLTF. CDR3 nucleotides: TGCGCCAGCAGCTCAGGGGGCGCTGGGGCCAACGTCCTGACTTTC. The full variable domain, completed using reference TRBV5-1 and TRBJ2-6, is KAGVTQTPRYLIKTRGQQVTLSCSPISGHRSVSWYQQTPGQGLQFLFEYFSETQRNKGNFPGRFSGRQFSNSRSEMNVSTLELGDSALYLCASSSGGAGANVLTFGAGSRLTVL.

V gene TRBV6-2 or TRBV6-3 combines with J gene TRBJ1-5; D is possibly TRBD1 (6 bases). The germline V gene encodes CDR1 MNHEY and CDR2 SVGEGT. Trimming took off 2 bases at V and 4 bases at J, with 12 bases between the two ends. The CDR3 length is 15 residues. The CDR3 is CASSYVAGENQPQHF. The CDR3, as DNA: TGTGCCAGCAGTTACGTGGCAGGGGAAAATCAGCCCCAGCATTTT.

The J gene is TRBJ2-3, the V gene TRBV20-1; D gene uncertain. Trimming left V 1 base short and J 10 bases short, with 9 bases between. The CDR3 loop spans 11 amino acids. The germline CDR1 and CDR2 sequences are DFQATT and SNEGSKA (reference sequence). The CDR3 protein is CSARGQYAQYF. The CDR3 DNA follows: TGCAGTGCTAGAGGGCAGTACGCGCAGTATTTT.

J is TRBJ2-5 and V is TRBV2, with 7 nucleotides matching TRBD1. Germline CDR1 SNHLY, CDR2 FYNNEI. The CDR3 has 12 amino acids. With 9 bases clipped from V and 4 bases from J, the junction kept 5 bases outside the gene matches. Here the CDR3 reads CASSGGSETQYF. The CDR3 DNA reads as TGTGCCAGTTCAGGGGGATCAGAGACCCAGTACTTC.

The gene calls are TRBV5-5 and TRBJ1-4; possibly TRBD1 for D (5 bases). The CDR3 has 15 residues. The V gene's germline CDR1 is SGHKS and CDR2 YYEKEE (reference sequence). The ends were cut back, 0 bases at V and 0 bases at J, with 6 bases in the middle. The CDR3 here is CASSLGGPTNEKLFF. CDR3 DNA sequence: TGTGCCAGCAGCTTGGGGGGACCAACTAATGAAAAACTGTTTTTT. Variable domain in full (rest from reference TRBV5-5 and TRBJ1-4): DAGVTQSPTHLIKTRGQQVTLRCSPISGHKSVSWYQQVLGQGPQFIFQYYEKEERGRGNFPDRFSARQFPNYSSELNVNALLLGDSALYLCASSLGGPTNEKLFFGSGTQLSVL.

CDR3 in amino acids: CASSYRGGLMNEQFF. The DNA of the CDR3 is TGTGCCAGCAGCTACCGCGGGGGCCTAATGAATGAGCAGTTCTTC. The V call is TRBV11-3, the J call TRBJ2-1, with D tentatively TRBD2 (7 bases). CDR3 length equals 15 residues. Germline lookup yields CDR1 SGHNT and CDR2 YENEEA. Between the trimmed V and J ends, which lost 4 bases and 7 bases, there was a span of 17 bases.

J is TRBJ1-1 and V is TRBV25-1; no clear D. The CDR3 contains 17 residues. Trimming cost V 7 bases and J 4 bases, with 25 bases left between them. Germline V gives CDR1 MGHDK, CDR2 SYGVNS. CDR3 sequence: CASKIVARVGEGTEAFF. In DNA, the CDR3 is TGTGCCAGCAAGATTGTGGCTAGGGTAGGTGAGGGCACTGAAGCTTTCTTT.

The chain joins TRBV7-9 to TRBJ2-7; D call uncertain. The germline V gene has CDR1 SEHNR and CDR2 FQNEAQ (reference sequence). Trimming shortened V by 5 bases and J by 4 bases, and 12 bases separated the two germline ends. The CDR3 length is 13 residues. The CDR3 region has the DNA TGTGCCAGCAGCCCGCCGACACCTTACGAGCAGTACTTC. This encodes CASSPPTPYEQYF.

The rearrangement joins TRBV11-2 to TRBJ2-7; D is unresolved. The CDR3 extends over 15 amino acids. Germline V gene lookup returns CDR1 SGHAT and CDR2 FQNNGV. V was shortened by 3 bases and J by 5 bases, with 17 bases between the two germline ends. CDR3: CASSLGLYKDHEQYF. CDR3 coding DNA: TGTGCCAGCAGCTTGGGTCTGTACAAGGATCACGAGCAGTACTTC. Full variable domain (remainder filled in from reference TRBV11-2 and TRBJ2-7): EAGVAQSPRYKIIEKRQSVAFWCNPISGHATLYWYQQILGQGPKLLIQFQNNGVVDDSQLPKDRFSAERLKGVDSTLKIQPAKLEDSAVYLCASSLGLYKDHEQYFGPGTRLTVT.

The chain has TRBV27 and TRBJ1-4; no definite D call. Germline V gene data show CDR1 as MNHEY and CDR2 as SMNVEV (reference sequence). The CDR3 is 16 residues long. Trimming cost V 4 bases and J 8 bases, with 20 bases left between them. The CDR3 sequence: CASSSPRASGREKLFF. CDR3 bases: TGTGCCAGCAGTTCCCCCCGAGCGTCCGGGAGAGAAAAACTGTTTTTT.

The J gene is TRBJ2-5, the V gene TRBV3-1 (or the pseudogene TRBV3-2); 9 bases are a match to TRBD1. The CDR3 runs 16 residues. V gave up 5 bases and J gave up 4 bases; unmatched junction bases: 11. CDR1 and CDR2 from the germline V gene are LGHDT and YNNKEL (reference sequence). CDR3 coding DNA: TGTGCCAGCAGCTTCTTTACAGGGGGCTTAGGAGAGACCCAGTACTTC. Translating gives CASSFFTGGLGETQYF.

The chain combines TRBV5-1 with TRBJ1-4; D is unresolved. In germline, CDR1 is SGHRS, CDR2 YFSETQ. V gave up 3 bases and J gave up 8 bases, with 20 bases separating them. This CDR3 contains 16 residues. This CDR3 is CASSSTPHGVWEKLFF. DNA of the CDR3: TGCGCCAGCAGCTCGACTCCACACGGGGTATGGGAAAAACTGTTTTTT.

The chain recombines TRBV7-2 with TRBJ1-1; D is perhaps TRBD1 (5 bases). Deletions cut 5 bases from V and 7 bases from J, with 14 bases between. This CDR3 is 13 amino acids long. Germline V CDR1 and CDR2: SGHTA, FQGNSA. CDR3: CASSPRDEREAFF. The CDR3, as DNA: TGTGCCAGCAGCCCACGGGACGAACGTGAAGCTTTCTTT.

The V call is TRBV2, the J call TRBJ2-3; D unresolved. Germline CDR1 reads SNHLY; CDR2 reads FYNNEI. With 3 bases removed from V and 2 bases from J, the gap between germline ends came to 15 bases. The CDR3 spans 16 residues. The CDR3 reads CASSDIYSRVTDTQYF. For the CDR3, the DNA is TGTGCCAGCAGTGATATCTATAGTAGGGTCACAGATACGCAGTATTTT.